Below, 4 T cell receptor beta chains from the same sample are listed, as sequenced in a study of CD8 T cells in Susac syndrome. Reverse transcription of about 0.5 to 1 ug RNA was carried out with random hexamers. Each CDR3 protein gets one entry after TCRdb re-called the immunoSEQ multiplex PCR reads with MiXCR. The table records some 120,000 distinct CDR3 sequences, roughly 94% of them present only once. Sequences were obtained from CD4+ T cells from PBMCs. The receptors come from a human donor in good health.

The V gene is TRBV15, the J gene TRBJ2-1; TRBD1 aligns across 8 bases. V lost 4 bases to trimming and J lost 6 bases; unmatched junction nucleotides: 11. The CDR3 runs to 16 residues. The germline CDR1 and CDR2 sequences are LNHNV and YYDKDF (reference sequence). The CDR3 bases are TGTGCCACCAGCACCAAAAAAGGAACAGGGGGCAATGAGCAGTTCTTC. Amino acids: CATSTKKGTGGNEQFF.

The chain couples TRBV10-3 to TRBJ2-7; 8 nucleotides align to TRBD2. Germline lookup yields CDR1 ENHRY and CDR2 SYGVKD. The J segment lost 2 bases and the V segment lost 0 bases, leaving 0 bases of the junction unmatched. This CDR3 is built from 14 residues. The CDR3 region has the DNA TGTGCCATCAGTGAGTCTAGCGGGGCCTACGAGCAGTACTTC. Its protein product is CAISESSGAYEQYF.

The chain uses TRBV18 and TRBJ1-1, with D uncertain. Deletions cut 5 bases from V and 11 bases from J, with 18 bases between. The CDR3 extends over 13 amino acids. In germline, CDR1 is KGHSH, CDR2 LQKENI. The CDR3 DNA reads TGTGCCAGCTCAAACCAGATACAGCCGGATGCTTTCTTT. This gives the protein CASSNQIQPDAFF.

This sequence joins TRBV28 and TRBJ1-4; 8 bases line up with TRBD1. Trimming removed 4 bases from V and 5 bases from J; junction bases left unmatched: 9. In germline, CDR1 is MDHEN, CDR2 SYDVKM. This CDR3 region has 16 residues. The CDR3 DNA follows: TGTGCCAGCAGTTCCTCCGACAGGGGACAAAATGAAAAACTGTTTTTT. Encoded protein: CASSSSDRGQNEKLFF. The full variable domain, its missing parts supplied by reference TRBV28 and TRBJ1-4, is DVKVTQSSRYLVKRTGEKVFLECVQDMDHENMFWYRQDPGLGLRLIYFSYDVKMKEKGDIPEGYSVSREKKERFSLILESASTNQTSMYLCASSSSDRGQNEKLFFGSGTQLSVL.